A single sample is the source of the 10 T cell receptor beta chains below, sequenced in a study of T cell clusters in autoimmune cytopenias. TRB was amplified from roughly 250 ng of peripheral blood genomic DNA per sample. One tube held mixed TRB-A and TRB-B primer pools for touch-down PCR. Following a re-call of the multiplex PCR reads, TCRdb has one entry per CDR3 protein and lacks DNA. The sample's table shows some 4,100 distinct CDR3 sequences. The sample also formed part of further work on T cell repertoires in aging, cancer and after chemotherapy.

The sample comprised peripheral blood. Receptors originate from a human donor in good health.

The rearrangement links TRBV5-1 to TRBJ1-5; TCRdb's assignment of TRBD1 cannot be checked, as there is no DNA. The CDR3 has 15 amino acids. Germline V CDR1 and CDR2: SGHRS, YFSETQ. The CDR3 loop reads CASSLAGGSNQPQHF.

V is TRBV19 and J is TRBJ2-1; TCRdb returns TRBD1, unconfirmable since there is no DNA. CDR1 is LNHDA and CDR2 is SQIVND in the germline V gene (reference sequence). The CDR3 contains 14 residues. CDR3 residues: CASSSGQGGNEQFF.

This chain connects TRBV12-3 or TRBV12-4 to TRBJ1-3. The CDR3 is 13 residues long. The CDR3: CASSFEQGNTIYF.

The chain's CDR3 is CASSFIDYGYTF. J is TRBJ1-2 and V is TRBV12-3 or TRBV12-4. The CDR3 runs 12 residues.

The rearrangement joins TRBV20-1 to TRBJ2-1; without DNA, the TCRdb call of TRBD2 cannot be checked. This CDR3 is 16 amino acids long. Per the germline V gene, CDR1 is DFQATT and CDR2 is SNEGSKA (reference sequence). CDR3 protein: CSAAGLAGGPDNEQFF.

The CDR3 sequence: CASSEALGQPQHF. The chain is built from TRBV6-1 and TRBJ1-5. CDR3 length: 13 amino acids. The germline CDR1 and CDR2 sequences are MNHNS and SASEGT.

This chain joins TRBV20-1 and TRBJ1-4; TCRdb's assignment of TRBD1 cannot be checked, as there is no DNA. Germline V gives CDR1 DFQATT, CDR2 SNEGSKA (reference sequence). The CDR3 totals 15 residues. The CDR3: CSARGGVTTNEKLFF.

The gene calls are TRBV20-1 and TRBJ1-5. The CDR3 has 14 amino acids. Per germline, CDR1 DFQATT and CDR2 SNEGSKA (reference sequence). The CDR3 loop reads CSAREAQGNQPQHF.

Considering frequency, this clonotype is medium-sized. The chain has TRBV5-4 and TRBJ1-4; checking the TCRdb D call of TRBD1 is not possible without DNA. This CDR3 spans 13 amino acids. CDR1 and CDR2 (germline): SGHNT, YYREEE (reference sequence). The CDR3 region is CASSLEQGEKLFF.

This clonotype is called medium-sized based on its frequency. The chain carries TRBV29-1 and TRBJ1-1. This CDR3 is built from 12 residues. Per germline, CDR1 SQVTM and CDR2 ANQGSEA. The CDR3 spells CSVANVNTEAFF.